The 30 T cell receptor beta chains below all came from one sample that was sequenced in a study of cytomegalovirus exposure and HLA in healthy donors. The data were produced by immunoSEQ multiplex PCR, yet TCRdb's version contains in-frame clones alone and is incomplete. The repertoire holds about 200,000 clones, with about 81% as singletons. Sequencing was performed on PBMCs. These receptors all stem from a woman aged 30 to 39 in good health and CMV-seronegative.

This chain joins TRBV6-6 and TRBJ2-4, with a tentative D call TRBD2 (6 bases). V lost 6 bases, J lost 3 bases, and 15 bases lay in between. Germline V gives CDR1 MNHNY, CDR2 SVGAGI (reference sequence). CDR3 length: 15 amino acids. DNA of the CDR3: TGTGCCAGCAGACTGGGGGGACGGAACAAAAACATTCAGTACTTC. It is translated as CASRLGGRNKNIQYF.

This CDR3 reads CASSRGQGAVEQYF. In DNA form, the CDR3 reads TGTGCCAGCTCAAGGGGACAGGGGGCGGTCGAGCAGTACTTC. This chain links TRBV18 with TRBJ2-7; 12 nucleotides align to TRBD1. The junction had 5 bases not matched to a gene; V was cut back by 5 bases and J by 6 bases. Germline lookup yields CDR1 KGHSH and CDR2 LQKENI. There are 14 residues in the CDR3. Drawing the rest from reference TRBV18 and TRBJ2-7, the complete variable domain is NAGVMQNPRHLVRRRGQEARLRCSPMKGHSHVYWYRQLPEEGLKFMVYLQKENIIDESGMPKERFSAEFPKEGPSILRIQQVVRGDSAAYFCASSRGQGAVEQYFGPGTRLTVT.

This CDR3 reads CASSSGGGSEQYF. CDR3 sequence (DNA): TGTGCCAGCTCATCTGGGGGAGGAAGCGAGCAGTACTTC. The chain joins TRBV19 to TRBJ2-7; possibly TRBD2 for D (6 bases). CDR1 is LNHDA, CDR2 SQIVND, per germline (reference sequence). The V and J ends lost 9 bases and 6 bases respectively, with 18 bases between them. The CDR3 is 13 amino acids.

The CDR3 DNA is TGCGCCAGCAGTGAGCTGGGCCAATCGGGAGGGTATGGCTACACCTTC. Translated, it gives CASSELGQSGGYGYTF. This chain connects TRBV10-2 to TRBJ1-2; D call uncertain. There are 16 residues in the CDR3. V was trimmed by 2 bases and J by 5 bases, leaving 18 bases between them. Germline CDR1 reads WSHSY; CDR2 reads SAAADI.

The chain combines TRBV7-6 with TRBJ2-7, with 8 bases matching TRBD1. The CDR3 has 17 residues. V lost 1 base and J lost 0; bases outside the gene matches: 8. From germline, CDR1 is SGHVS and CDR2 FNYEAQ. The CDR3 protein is CASSLGVQGAASYEQYF. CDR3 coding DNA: TGTGCCAGCAGCTTAGGGGTTCAGGGGGCGGCCTCCTACGAGCAGTACTTC.

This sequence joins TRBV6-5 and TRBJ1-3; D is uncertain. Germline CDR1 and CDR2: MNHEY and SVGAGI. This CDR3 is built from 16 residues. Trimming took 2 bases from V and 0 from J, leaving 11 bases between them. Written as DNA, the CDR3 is TGTGCCAGCAGTTACGGGAGAGGGAGCTCTGGAAACACCATATATTTT. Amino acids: CASSYGRGSSGNTIYF.

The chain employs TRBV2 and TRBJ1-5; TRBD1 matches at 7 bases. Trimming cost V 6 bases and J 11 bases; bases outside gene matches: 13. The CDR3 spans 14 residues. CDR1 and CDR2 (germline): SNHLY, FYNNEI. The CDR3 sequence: CASSGDRKQSAQHF. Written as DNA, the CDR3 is TGTGCCAGCAGCGGGGACAGAAAACAATCAGCCCAGCATTTT.

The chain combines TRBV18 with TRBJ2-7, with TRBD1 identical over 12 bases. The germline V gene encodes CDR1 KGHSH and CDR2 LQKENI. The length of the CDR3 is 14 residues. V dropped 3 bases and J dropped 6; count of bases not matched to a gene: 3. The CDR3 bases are TGTGCCAGCTCACCTGGGACAGGGGGCGCCGAGCAGTACTTC. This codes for CASSPGTGGAEQYF.

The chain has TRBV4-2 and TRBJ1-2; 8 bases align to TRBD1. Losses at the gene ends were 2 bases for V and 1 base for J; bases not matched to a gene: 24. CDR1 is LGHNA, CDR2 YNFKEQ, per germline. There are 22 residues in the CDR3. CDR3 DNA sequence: TGTGCCAGCAGCCAATCCCTCTCAAGCCAGGGGGCGTTGTGGGGGGTTAACTATGGCTACACCTTC. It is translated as CASSQSLSSQGALWGVNYGYTF.

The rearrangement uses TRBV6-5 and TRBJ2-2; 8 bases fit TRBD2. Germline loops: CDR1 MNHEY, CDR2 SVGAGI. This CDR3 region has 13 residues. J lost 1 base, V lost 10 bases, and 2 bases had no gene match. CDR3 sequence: CATSGGNTGELFF. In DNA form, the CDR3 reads TGTGCCACCAGCGGGGGGAACACCGGGGAGCTGTTTTTT.

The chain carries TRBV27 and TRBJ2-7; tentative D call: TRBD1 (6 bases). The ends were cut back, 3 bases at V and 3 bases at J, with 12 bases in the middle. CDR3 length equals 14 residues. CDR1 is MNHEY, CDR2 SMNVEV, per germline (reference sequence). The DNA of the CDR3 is TGTGCCAGCAGTTTTAACGACAGGAACTACGAGCAGTACTTC. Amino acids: CASSFNDRNYEQYF.

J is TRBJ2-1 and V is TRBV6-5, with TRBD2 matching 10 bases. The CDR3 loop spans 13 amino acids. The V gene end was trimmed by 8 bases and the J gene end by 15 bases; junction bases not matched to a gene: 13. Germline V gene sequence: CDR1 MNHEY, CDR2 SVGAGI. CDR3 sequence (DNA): TGTGCCAGCTGTGGGGCTAGCGGGGGTCAGAGGTTCTTC. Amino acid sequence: CASCGASGGQRFF.

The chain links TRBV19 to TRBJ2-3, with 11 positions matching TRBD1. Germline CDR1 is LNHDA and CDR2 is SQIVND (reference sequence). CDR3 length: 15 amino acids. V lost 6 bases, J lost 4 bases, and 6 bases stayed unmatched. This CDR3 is CASRGQGVRADTQYF. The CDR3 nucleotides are TGTGCCAGTAGGGGACAGGGGGTTAGGGCAGATACGCAGTATTTT.

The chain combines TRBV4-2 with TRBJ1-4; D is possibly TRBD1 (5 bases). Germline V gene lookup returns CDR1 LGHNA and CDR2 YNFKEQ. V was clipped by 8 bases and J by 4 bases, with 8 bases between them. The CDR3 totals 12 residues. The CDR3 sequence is CASARDNEKLFF. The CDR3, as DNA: TGTGCCAGCGCCAGGGATAATGAAAAACTGTTTTTT.

The CDR3 loop is CASSYAGLAYETQYF. DNA of the CDR3: TGTGCCAGCAGTTACGCCGGACTAGCTTACGAGACCCAGTACTTC. V usage is TRBV6-5 and J usage is TRBJ2-5, with 8 bases lining up with TRBD2. J lost 5 bases, V lost 2 bases, and 7 bases had no gene match. The CDR3 runs to 15 residues. The germline gives CDR1 MNHEY, CDR2 SVGAGI.

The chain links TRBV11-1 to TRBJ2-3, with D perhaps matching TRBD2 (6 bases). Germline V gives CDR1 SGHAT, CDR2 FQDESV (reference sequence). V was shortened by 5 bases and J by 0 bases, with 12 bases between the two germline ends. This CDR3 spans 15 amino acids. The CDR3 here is CASSRDFLSTDTQYF. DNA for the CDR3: TGTGCCAGCAGCCGGGACTTCCTAAGCACAGATACGCAGTATTTT. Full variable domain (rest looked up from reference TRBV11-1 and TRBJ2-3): EAEVAQSPRYKITEKSQAVAFWCDPISGHATLYWYRQILGQGPELLVQFQDESVVDDSQLPKDRFSAERLKGVDSTLKIQPAELGDSAMYLCASSRDFLSTDTQYFGPGTRLTVL.

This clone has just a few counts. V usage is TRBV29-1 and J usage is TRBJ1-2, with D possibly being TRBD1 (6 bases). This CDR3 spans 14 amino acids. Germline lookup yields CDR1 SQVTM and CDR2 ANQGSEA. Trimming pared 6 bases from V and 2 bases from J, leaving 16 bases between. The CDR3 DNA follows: TGCAGCGTAGGTCGGCAGGGGATGAACTATGGCTACACCTTC. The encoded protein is CSVGRQGMNYGYTF.

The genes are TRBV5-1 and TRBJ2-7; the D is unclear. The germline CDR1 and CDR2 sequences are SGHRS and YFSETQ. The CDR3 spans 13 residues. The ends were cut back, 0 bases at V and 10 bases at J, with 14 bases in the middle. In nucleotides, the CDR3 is TGCGCCAGCAGCTTGGAAGGCGGCCCCTCCCAGTACTTC. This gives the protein CASSLEGGPSQYF.

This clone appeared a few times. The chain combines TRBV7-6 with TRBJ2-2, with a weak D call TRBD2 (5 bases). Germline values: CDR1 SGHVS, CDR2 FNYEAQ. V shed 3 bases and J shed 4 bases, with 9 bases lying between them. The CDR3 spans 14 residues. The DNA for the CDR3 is TGTGCCAGCAGCTTGACCGGGGTCACCGGGGAGCTGTTTTTT. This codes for CASSLTGVTGELFF.

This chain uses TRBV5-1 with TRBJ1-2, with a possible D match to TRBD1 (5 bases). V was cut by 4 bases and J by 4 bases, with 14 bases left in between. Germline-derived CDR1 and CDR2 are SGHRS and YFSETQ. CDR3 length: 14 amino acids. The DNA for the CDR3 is TGCGCCAGCAGCAAGGACATGATGGGCTATGGCTACACCTTC. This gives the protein CASSKDMMGYGYTF.

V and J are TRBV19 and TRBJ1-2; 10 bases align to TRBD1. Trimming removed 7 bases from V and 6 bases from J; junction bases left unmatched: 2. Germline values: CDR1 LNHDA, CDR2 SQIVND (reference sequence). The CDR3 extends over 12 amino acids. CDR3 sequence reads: CASNGQGDGYTF. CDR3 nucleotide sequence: TGTGCCAGTAACGGACAGGGGGATGGCTACACCTTC.

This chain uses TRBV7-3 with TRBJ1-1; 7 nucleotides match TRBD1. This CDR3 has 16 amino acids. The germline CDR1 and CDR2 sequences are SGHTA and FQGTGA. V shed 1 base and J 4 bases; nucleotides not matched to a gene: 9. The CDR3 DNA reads TGTGCCAGCAGCTTAAGGGCAGGGGGAGGAAGCACTGAAGCTTTCTTT. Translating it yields CASSLRAGGGSTEAFF.

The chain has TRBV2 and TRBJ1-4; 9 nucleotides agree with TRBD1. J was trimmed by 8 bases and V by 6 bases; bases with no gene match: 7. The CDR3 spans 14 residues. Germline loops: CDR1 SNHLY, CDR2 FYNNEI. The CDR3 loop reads CASRPGQGYEKLFF. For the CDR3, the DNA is TGTGCCAGCAGGCCGGGACAGGGTTACGAAAAACTGTTTTTT. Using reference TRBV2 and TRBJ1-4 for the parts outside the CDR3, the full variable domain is EPEVTQTPSHQVTQMGQEVILRCVPISNHLYFYWYRQILGQKVEFLVSFYNNEISEKSEIFDDQFSVERPDGSNFTLKIRSTKLEDSAMYFCASRPGQGYEKLFFGSGTQLSVL.

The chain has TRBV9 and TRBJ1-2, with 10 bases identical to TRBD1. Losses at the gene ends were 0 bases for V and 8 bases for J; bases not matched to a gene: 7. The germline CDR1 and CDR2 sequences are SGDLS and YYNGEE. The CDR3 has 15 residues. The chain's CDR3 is CASSVEVTGGGGYTF. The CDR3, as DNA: TGTGCCAGCAGCGTAGAAGTGACAGGGGGCGGAGGCTACACCTTC.

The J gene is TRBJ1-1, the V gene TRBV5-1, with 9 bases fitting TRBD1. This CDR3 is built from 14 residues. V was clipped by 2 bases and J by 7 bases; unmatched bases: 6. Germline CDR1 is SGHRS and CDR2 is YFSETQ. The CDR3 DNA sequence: TGCGCCAGCAGCTTACACAGGGGGCAGGTTGAAGCTTTCTTT. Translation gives CASSLHRGQVEAFF.

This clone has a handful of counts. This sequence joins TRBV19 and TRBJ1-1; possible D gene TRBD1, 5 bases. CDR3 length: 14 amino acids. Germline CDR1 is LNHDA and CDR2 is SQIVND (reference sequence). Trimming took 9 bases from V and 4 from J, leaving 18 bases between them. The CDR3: CASQPWGVSTEAFF. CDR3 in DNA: TGTGCCAGCCAGCCCTGGGGGGTTAGCACTGAAGCTTTCTTT.

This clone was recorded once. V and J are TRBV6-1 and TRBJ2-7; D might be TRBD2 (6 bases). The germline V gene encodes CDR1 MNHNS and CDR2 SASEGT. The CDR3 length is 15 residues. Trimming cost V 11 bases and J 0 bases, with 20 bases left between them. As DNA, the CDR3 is TGTGCCGGAGGGTTAGGCGAAACTAGCTCCTACGAGCAGTACTTC. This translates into CAGGLGETSSYEQYF.

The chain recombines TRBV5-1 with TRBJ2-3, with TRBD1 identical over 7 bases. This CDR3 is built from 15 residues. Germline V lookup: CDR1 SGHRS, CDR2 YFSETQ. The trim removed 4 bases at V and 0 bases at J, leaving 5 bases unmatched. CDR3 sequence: CASSRTGDSTDTQYF. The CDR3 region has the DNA TGCGCCAGCAGCCGCACAGGGGATAGCACAGATACGCAGTATTTT. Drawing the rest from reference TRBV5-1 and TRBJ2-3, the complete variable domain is KAGVTQTPRYLIKTRGQQVTLSCSPISGHRSVSWYQQTPGQGLQFLFEYFSETQRNKGNFPGRFSGRQFSNSRSEMNVSTLELGDSALYLCASSRTGDSTDTQYFGPGTRLTVL.

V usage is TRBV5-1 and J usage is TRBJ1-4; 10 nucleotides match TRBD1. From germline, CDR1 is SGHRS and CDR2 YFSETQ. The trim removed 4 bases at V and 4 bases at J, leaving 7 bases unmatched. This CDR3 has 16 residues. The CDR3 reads CASSVDRGPGNEKLFF. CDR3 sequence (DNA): TGCGCCAGCAGCGTCGACAGGGGGCCTGGTAATGAAAAACTGTTTTTT. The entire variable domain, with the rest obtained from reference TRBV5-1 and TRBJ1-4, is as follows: KAGVTQTPRYLIKTRGQQVTLSCSPISGHRSVSWYQQTPGQGLQFLFEYFSETQRNKGNFPGRFSGRQFSNSRSEMNVSTLELGDSALYLCASSVDRGPGNEKLFFGSGTQLSVL.

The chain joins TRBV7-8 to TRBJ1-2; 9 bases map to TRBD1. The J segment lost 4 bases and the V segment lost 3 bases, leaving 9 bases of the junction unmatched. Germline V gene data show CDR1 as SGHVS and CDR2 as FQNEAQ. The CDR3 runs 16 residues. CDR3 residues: CASSFGQGPTLYGYTF. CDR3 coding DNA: TGTGCCAGCAGCTTCGGACAGGGGCCCACCCTCTATGGCTACACCTTC.